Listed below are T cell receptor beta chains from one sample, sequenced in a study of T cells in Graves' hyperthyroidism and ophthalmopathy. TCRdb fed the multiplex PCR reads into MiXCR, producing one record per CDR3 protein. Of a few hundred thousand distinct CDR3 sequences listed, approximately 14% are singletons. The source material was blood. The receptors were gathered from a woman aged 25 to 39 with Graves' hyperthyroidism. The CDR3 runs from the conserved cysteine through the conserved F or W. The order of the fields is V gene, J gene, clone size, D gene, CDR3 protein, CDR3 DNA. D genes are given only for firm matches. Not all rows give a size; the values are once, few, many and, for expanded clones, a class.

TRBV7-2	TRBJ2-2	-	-	CASNPGLYTGELFF	TGTGCCAGCAATCCGGGACTTTACACCGGGGAGCTGTTTTTT
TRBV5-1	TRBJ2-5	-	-	CASSPNGQETQYF	TGCGCCAGCAGCCCAAACGGTCAAGAGACCCAGTACTTC
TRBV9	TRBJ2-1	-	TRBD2	CASSVRSGRADEQFF	TGTGCCAGCAGCGTACGTAGCGGGAGGGCCGATGAGCAGTTCTTC
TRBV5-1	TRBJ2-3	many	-	CASSNSGYTDTQYF	TGCGCCAGCAGCAATAGCGGCTACACAGATACGCAGTATTTT
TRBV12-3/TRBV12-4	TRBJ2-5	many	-	CASSFLAEETQYF	TGTGCCAGCAGTTTTCTGGCGGAAGAGACCCAGTACTTC
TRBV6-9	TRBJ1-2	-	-	CASSYTRTDVYGYTF	TGTGCCAGCAGTTACACTCGCACAGATGTCTATGGCTACACCTTC
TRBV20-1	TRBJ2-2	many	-	CSAEGRGTGELFF	TGCAGTGCCGAGGGCCGTGGCACCGGGGAGCTGTTTTTT
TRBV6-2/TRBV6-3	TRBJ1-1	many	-	CASTSGVNTEAFF	TGTGCCAGCACCAGTGGCGTCAACACTGAAGCTTTCTTT
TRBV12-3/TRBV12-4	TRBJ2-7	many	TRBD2	CASSQSGRTDEQYF	TGTGCCAGCAGCCAGAGCGGGAGAACGGACGAGCAGTACTTC
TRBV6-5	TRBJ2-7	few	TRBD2	CASSYLGLAYSYEQYF	TGTGCCAGCAGTTACCTGGGACTAGCGTACTCCTACGAGCAGTACTTC
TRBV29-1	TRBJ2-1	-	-	CSVGTSGGGYYEQFF	TGCAGCGTTGGGACTTCAGGGGGGGGGTACTACGAGCAGTTCTTC
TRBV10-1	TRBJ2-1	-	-	CASSEAGAFNEQFF	TGCGCCAGCAGTGAGGCAGGGGCGTTCAATGAGCAGTTCTTC
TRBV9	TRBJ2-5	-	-	CASSVVGRVEETQYF	TGTGCCAGCAGCGTAGTCGGCAGGGTGGAAGAGACCCAGTACTTC
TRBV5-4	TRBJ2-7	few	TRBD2	CASSDVSSGRYEQYF	TGTGCCAGCAGCGACGTGAGTAGCGGGAGGTACGAGCAGTACTTC
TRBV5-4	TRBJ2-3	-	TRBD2	CASSLVAGEVTDTQYF	TGTGCCAGCAGCTTGGTAGCGGGAGAGGTCACAGATACGCAGTATTTT
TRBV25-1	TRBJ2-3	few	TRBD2	CASGPGGLDTQYF	TGTGCCAGCGGCCCGGGAGGGCTGGATACGCAGTATTTT
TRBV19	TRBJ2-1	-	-	CASSIKKRLNEQFF	TGTGCCAGTAGTATTAAGAAGCGGCTCAATGAGCAGTTCTTC
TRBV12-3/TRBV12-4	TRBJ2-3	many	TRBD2	CASSFPSGSDTQYF	TGTGCCAGCAGTTTCCCTAGCGGGTCAGATACGCAGTATTTT
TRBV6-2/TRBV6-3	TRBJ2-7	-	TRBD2	CASSYRTSGRIYEQYF	TGTGCCAGCAGTTACAGGACTAGCGGGAGGATCTACGAGCAGTACTTC
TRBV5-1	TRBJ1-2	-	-	CASSLAPSGYGYTF	TGCGCCAGCAGCTTGGCTCCCTCGGGCTATGGCTACACCTTC
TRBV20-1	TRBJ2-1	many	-	CSARKREFSYNEQFF	TGCAGTGCTAGAAAACGGGAGTTCTCCTACAATGAGCAGTTCTTC
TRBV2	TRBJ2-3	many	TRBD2	CARAGAGPDTQYF	TGTGCCAGAGCGGGAGCTGGTCCAGATACGCAGTATTTT
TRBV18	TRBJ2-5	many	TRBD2	CASSPGLAQETQYF	TGTGCCAGCTCACCGGGACTAGCCCAAGAGACCCAGTACTTC
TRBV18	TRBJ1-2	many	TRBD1	CASSPRQGNYGYTF	TGTGCCAGCTCACCGCGACAGGGTAACTATGGCTACACCTTC
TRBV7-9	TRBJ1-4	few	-	CASSFDEKLFF	TGTGCCAGCAGCTTTGATGAAAAACTGTTTTTT
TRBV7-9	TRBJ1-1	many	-	CASSLTGLDEAFF	TGTGCCAGCAGCTTAACCGGCCTAGATGAAGCTTTCTTT
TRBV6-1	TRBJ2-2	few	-	CASRGVTGELFF	TGTGCCAGCAGGGGGGTCACCGGGGAGCTGTTTTTT
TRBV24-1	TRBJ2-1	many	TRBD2	CATSDASGRAPNEQFF	TGTGCCACCAGTGATGCTAGCGGGAGGGCACCCAATGAGCAGTTCTTC